Many counts were recorded for the clone carrying this T cell receptor (beta chain). Antigen unknown. This sample is drawn from a study of T-cell reconstitution after alpha-beta-depleted transplantation in children. Study-level results: Reportedly, only several hundred clones from non-depleted graft cells drove alpha-beta T-cell counts at about two months.

The germline CDR1 and CDR2 sequences are SQVTM and ANQGSEA. This CDR3 contains 11 residues. Trimming pared 7 bases from V and 5 bases from J, leaving 11 bases between. Unique molecular identifiers tagged the TCRbeta library. TCRdb independently ran MiXCR on the PCR reads; one entry per CDR3 protein. The repertoire holds a few hundred thousand distinct CDR3 sequences, around 10% seen once, with around 24% in the top ten. Sequenced material: peripheral blood, taken 180 days after TCRalphabeta/CD19-depleted stem cell transplant. The clonotype comes from a male patient under 10 years old who had a stem cell transplant for chronic granulomatous disease, so the T cells may come from the graft donor. The chain carries TRBV29-1 and TRBJ2-5; tentative D call: TRBD1 (5 bases). Here the CDR3 reads CSAGAGETQYF. The CDR3 bases are TGCAGCGCTGGGGCTGGTGAGACCCAGTACTTC. The entire variable domain, with the rest obtained from reference TRBV29-1 and TRBJ2-5, is as follows: SAVISQKPSRDICQRGTSLTIQCQVDSQVTMMFWYRQQPGQSLTLIATANQGSEATYESGFVIDKFPISRPNLTFSTLTVSNMSPEDSSIYLCSAGAGETQYFGPGTRLLVL.